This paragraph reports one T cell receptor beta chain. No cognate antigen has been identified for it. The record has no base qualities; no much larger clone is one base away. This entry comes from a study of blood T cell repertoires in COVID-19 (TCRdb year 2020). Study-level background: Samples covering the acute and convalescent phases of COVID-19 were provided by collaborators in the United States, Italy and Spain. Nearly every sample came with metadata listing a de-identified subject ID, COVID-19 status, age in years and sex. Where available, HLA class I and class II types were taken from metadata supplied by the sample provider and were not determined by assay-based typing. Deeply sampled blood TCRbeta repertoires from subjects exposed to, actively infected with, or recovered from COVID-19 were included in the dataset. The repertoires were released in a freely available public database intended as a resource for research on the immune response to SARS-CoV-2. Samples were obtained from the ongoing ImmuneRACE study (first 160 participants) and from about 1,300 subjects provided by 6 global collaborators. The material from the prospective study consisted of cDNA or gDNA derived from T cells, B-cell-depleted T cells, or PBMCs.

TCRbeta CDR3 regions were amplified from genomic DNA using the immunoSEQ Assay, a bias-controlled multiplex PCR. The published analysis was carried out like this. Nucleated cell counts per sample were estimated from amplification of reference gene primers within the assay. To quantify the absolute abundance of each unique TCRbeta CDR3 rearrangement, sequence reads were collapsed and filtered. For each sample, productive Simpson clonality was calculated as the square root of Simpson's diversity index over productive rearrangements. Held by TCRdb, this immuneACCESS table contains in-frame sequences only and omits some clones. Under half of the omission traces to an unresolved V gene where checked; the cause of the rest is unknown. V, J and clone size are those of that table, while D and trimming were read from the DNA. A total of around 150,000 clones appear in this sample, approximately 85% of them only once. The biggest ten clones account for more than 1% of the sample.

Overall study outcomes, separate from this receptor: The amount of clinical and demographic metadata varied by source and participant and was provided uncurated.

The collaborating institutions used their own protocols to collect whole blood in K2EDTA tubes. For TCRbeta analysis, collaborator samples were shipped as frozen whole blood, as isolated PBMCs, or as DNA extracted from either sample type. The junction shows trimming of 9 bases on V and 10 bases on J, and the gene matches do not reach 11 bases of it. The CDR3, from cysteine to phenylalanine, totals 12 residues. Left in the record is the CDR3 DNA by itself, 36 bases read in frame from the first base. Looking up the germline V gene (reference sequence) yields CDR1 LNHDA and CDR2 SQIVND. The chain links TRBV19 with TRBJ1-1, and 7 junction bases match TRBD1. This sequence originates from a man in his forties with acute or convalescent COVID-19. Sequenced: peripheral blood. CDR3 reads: CASVQGPRRAFF. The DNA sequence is TGTGCCAGCGTACAGGGGCCCCGGAGAGCTTTCTTT.